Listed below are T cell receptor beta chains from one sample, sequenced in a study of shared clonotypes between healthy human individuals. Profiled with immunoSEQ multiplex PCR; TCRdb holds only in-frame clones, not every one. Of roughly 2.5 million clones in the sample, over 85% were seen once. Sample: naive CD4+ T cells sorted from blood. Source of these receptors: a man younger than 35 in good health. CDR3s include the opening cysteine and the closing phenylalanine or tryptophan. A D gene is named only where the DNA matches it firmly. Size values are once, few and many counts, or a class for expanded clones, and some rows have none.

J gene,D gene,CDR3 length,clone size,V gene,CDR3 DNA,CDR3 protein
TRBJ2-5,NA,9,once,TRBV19,TGTGCCAGAGTGGAGACCCAGTACTTC,CARVETQYF
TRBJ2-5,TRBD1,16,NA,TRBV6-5,TGTGCCAGCAGTTACTCTGGGGGGACAGGGGTTATGTCCCAGTACTTC,CASSYSGGTGVMSQYF
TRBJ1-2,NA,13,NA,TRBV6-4,TGTGCCAGCAGTGACGAGAAGGGTAGGGGCTACACCTTC,CASSDEKGRGYTF
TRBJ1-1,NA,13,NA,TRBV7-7,TGTGCTAGCAGCCTAGGACAGAACACTGAAGCTTTCTTT,CASSLGQNTEAFF
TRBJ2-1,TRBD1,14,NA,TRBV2,TGTGCCAGCAGCCGGGACAGGGGATCCAATGAGCAGTTCTTC,CASSRDRGSNEQFF
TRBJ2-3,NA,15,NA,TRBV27,TGTGCCAGCAGTTTATCATTGGGGGATGTAGATACGCAGTATTTT,CASSLSLGDVDTQYF
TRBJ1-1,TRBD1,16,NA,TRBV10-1,TGCGCCAGCAGTGAGGTACGAACAGGGGGCCAAACTGAAGCTTTCTTT,CASSEVRTGGQTEAFF
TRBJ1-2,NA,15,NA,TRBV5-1,TGCGCCAGCAGCTCAGACTACCGGGGCCCGGGCAGCTACACCTTC,CASSSDYRGPGSYTF
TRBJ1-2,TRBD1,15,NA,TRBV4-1,TGCGCCAGCAGCCAGGATGGGACAGGGAAGAATGGCTACACCTTC,CASSQDGTGKNGYTF
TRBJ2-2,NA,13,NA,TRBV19,TGTGCCAGTAGTTTCCGGGGCACCGGGGAGCTGTTTTTT,CASSFRGTGELFF
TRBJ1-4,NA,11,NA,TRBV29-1,TGCAGCGTCGCCCAACGGGAAAAACTGTTTTTT,CSVAQREKLFF
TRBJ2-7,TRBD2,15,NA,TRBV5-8,TGTGCCAGCAGCTTGGGGACGGCACGGGGGGACGAGCAGTACTTC,CASSLGTARGDEQYF
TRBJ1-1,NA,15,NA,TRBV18,TGTGCCAGCTCACCACCGATGGGGCTGGACACTGAAGCTTTCTTT,CASSPPMGLDTEAFF
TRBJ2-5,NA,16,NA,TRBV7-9,TGTGCCAGCGGAAGACGGAGTACAGTATACCAAGAGACCCAGTACTTC,CASGRRSTVYQETQYF
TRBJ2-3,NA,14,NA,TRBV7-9,TGTGCCAGCAGCTTAGAGGGAGGAACAGATACGCAGTATTTT,CASSLEGGTDTQYF
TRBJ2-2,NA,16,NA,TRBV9,TGTGCCAGCAGCGTAGGAGCCTGGACTGGGTCACCGGAGCTGTTTTTT,CASSVGAWTGSPELFF